These 21 T cell receptor beta chains were sequenced from one sample in a study of beta chain features in type 1 diabetes (dated 2018 in TCRdb). These receptors have no known antigen. Libraries came from the immunoSEQ multiplex PCR assay. All of the isolated RNA was reverse transcribed with the High Capacity cDNA Reverse Transcription Kit, so expressed TCRB transcripts were sequenced. TCRdb holds this immuneACCESS table with in-frame rearrangements only. Some clones are missing; in checked studies, unresolved V genes explain under half, and the rest has no known cause. The sample table holds a few hundred thousand clones, of which around 22% were seen once. 0.012% of the sample rests with the top ten. The study at large found these results: In all four CD4+ subsets, TCRB CDR3 length was moderately but significantly shorter in type 1 diabetes patients.

Sequenced sample: naive CD4+ T cells from blood. The cell subset or site label of this sample denotes: true naive CD4+ T cells. Receptor source: a woman aged 25 to 45 with type 1 diabetes.

This clone was seen a few times. The chain links TRBV29-1 to TRBJ2-7, with 9 bases identical to TRBD1. The CDR3 is 15 residues long. J gave up 5 bases and V 7 bases, and 15 bases lay outside the gene matches. Germline V gene sequence: CDR1 SQVTM, CDR2 ANQGSEA. CDR3 loop: CSASEPGQGRNEQYF. In DNA form, the CDR3 reads TGCAGCGCTTCCGAACCGGGACAGGGAAGGAACGAGCAGTACTTC.

This clone was seen only a few times. V gene TRBV14 combines with J gene TRBJ1-4; D is undetermined. Germline V CDR1 and CDR2: SGHDN, FVKESK. This CDR3 is built from 16 residues. V lost 4 bases and J lost 1, with 13 bases in between. In nucleotides, the CDR3 is TGTGCCAGCAGCCTTCACGGAGCTGGAACTAATGAAAAACTGTTTTTT. This sequence encodes CASSLHGAGTNEKLFF.

In this sample, this clone turned up a few times. The chain carries TRBV5-1 and TRBJ2-2; 10 bases are a match to TRBD2. The length of the CDR3 is 16 residues. The germline CDR1 and CDR2 sequences are SGHRS and YFSETQ. V gave up 3 bases and J gave up 5 bases; unmatched junction bases: 7. CDR3 loop: CASSSLAGVSTGELFF. The CDR3 DNA reads as TGCGCCAGCAGCTCCCTAGCGGGAGTTTCTACCGGGGAGCTGTTTTTT.

This clone appeared a few times. In DNA form, the CDR3 reads TGTGCCTGGACCGCGGGACAGGGGGCTGTGATCAATCAGCCCCAGCATTTT. It encodes CAWTAGQGAVINQPQHF. The chain has TRBV30 and TRBJ1-5; 12 bases are a match to TRBD1. Losses at the gene ends were 4 bases for V and 3 bases for J; bases not matched to a gene: 10. The germline gives CDR1 GTSNPN, CDR2 SVGIG (reference sequence). This CDR3 contains 17 residues.

The chain is built from TRBV6-5 and TRBJ2-7; tentative D call: TRBD2 (6 bases). V gave up 0 bases and J gave up 2 bases, with 11 bases separating them. CDR3 length equals 15 residues. CDR1 is MNHEY and CDR2 is SVGAGI in the germline V gene. DNA for the CDR3: TGTGCCAGCAGTTACTCTAGCGGTACAGCCTACGAGCAGTACTTC. This encodes CASSYSSGTAYEQYF.

In its sample, this clone was seen a few times. CDR3 loop: CASSTRLVPGELFF. CDR3 DNA: TGTGCCAGCAGCACACGACTAGTTCCCGGGGAGCTGTTTTTT. The chain employs TRBV9 and TRBJ2-2; tentatively, D is TRBD2 (6 bases). CDR3 length: 14 amino acids. V was cut by 4 bases and J by 6 bases, with 13 bases left in between. In germline, CDR1 is SGDLS, CDR2 YYNGEE.

This clone was seen only a few times. The chain's CDR3 is CAISESRTGVDQPQHF. The DNA of the CDR3 is TGTGCCATCAGTGAGTCACGGACAGGGGTGGATCAGCCCCAGCATTTT. The genes are TRBV10-3 and TRBJ1-5; 9 nucleotides line up with TRBD1. The CDR3 is made up of 16 amino acids. In germline, CDR1 is ENHRY, CDR2 SYGVKD. V shed 0 bases, J shed 5 bases, and the junction held 5 bases outside the gene matches.

The chain is built from TRBV9 and TRBJ2-1; weak D call: TRBD2 (5 bases). The CDR3 totals 13 residues. V was pared by 0 bases and J by 6 bases, with 7 bases between. The V gene's germline CDR1 is SGDLS and CDR2 YYNGEE. The CDR3 coding sequence is TGTGCCAGCAGCGTAGGGACTCTCAATGAGCAGTTCTTC. Translation: CASSVGTLNEQFF.

CDR3 DNA sequence: TGCGCCAGCAGCTTAGGAGCGGGGGGAATGGAGACCCAGTACTTC. Protein sequence: CASSLGAGGMETQYF. The chain carries TRBV5-1 and TRBJ2-5; 9 bases line up with TRBD2. The CDR3 has 15 residues. V lost 2 bases to trimming and J lost 5 bases; unmatched junction nucleotides: 7. In germline, CDR1 is SGHRS, CDR2 YFSETQ.

This clone came up a few times. V and J are TRBV6-5 and TRBJ2-1; 7 nucleotides agree with TRBD1. The CDR3 sequence is 15 residues long. The V and J ends lost 2 bases and 5 bases, in that order; junction bases with no gene match: 6. CDR1 and CDR2 (germline): MNHEY, SVGAGI. The CDR3 DNA sequence: TGTGCCAGCAGTTACGCCTACGGGACAGACAATGAGCAGTTCTTC. Amino acid sequence: CASSYAYGTDNEQFF.

The chain combines TRBV7-9 with TRBJ2-1; 7 positions match TRBD2. The CDR3 sequence is 17 residues long. Germline assignment: CDR1 SEHNR and CDR2 FQNEAQ (reference sequence). V shed 1 base, J shed 4 bases, and the junction held 10 bases outside the gene matches. The CDR3 loop is CASSLVASSGRYNEQFF. The CDR3 DNA reads TGTGCCAGCAGCTTAGTGGCGTCTAGCGGTAGATACAATGAGCAGTTCTTC.

This clone was detected only a few times. The V and J genes are TRBV5-1 and TRBJ2-7; 8 nucleotides match TRBD1. The CDR3 sequence is 13 residues long. The V gene's germline CDR1 is SGHRS and CDR2 YFSETQ. Trimming at V came to 3 bases and at J to 5 bases, leaving 4 bases not matched to a gene. CDR3 residues: CASSWRTGNEQYF. CDR3 in DNA: TGCGCCAGCAGCTGGCGGACAGGGAACGAGCAGTACTTC.

The chain links TRBV29-1 to TRBJ1-2; 10 bases map to TRBD1. CDR1 and CDR2 from the germline V gene are SQVTM and ANQGSEA. With V trimmed by 6 bases and J by 7 bases, 11 bases remained unmatched. The CDR3 extends over 14 amino acids. The CDR3 DNA is TGCAGCGTCCAAGGACAGGGGGTTACGGGTGGCTACACCTTC. Translating it yields CSVQGQGVTGGYTF.

This clone was counted only a few times. CDR3 amino acids: CASSPVGQGSNYGYTF. CDR3 in DNA: TGTGCCAGCAGCCCAGTGGGGCAGGGTAGCAACTATGGCTACACCTTC. The chain is built from TRBV11-2 and TRBJ1-2, with TRBD1 as a possible D gene (5 bases). Germline values: CDR1 SGHAT, CDR2 FQNNGV. The CDR3 is made up of 16 amino acids. Trimming pared 5 bases from V and 2 bases from J, leaving 18 bases between.

This clone was counted a few times. The chain uses TRBV6-1 and TRBJ2-2; D might be TRBD1 (6 bases). CDR1 is MNHNS and CDR2 is SASEGT in the germline V gene. This CDR3 has 13 residues. Trimming stripped 11 bases from V and 2 bases from J, with 12 bases between. The CDR3 sequence is CAAQGQNTGELFF. In DNA, the CDR3 is TGTGCCGCGCAGGGACAAAACACCGGGGAGCTGTTTTTT.

A few counts support this clone. The chain couples TRBV29-1 to TRBJ2-1; TRBD2 matches 7 bases. Looked up from germline, CDR1 is SQVTM and CDR2 is ANQGSEA. Losses at the gene ends were 5 bases for V and 2 bases for J; bases not matched to a gene: 6. This CDR3 is 14 amino acids long. The CDR3 sequence: CSVLGGLPYNEQFF. CDR3 DNA: TGCAGCGTTTTGGGGGGGTTACCCTACAATGAGCAGTTCTTC.

This clone was detected only a few times. This chain links TRBV29-1 with TRBJ1-1; maybe TRBD1 (6 bases). V was pared by 7 bases and J by 1 base, with 10 bases between. Per germline, CDR1 SQVTM and CDR2 ANQGSEA. The CDR3 is 12 residues long. DNA of the CDR3: TGCAGCGGGGACAAATCGAACACTGAAGCTTTCTTT. Its protein product is CSGDKSNTEAFF.

This chain connects TRBV5-1 to TRBJ2-3, with D perhaps TRBD2 (5 bases). CDR1 and CDR2 (germline): SGHRS, YFSETQ. The CDR3 has 13 amino acids. V shed 7 bases and J shed 7 bases, with 16 bases lying between them. CDR3 bases: TGCGCCAGCCGCGGTGGGAGTCACAATACGCAGTATTTT. This codes for CASRGGSHNTQYF.

The chain employs TRBV10-3 and TRBJ2-6; 8 bases map to TRBD2. CDR3 length: 16 amino acids. Germline CDR1 is ENHRY and CDR2 is SYGVKD. V trimming: 6 bases; J trimming: 0 bases; junction bases outside the gene matches: 4. Here the CDR3 DNA reads TGTGCCATCAGAGCAGCGGGAGTCTCTGGGGCCAACGTCCTGACTTTC. It yields the protein CAIRAAGVSGANVLTF.

This chain links TRBV28 with TRBJ2-3; 8 bases are a match to TRBD1. Germline trimming cut 7 bases from V and 1 base from J; bases unmatched to any gene: 10. Per the germline V gene, CDR1 is MDHEN and CDR2 is SYDVKM. The CDR3 runs 16 residues. Written as DNA, the CDR3 is TGTGCCAGCAACGCATCGGACAGGGAAGGCACAGATACGCAGTATTTT. Protein product: CASNASDREGTDTQYF.

This clone occurred a few times. Here the CDR3 reads CASSLDASGNEQFF. CDR3 DNA: TGTGCCAGCAGCTTAGATGCTAGCGGGAATGAGCAGTTCTTC. The chain carries TRBV7-3 and TRBJ2-1, with TRBD2 identical over 8 bases. The germline V gene has CDR1 SGHTA and CDR2 FQGTGA. With 2 bases clipped from V and 7 bases from J, the junction kept 4 bases outside the gene matches. This CDR3 comprises 14 residues.